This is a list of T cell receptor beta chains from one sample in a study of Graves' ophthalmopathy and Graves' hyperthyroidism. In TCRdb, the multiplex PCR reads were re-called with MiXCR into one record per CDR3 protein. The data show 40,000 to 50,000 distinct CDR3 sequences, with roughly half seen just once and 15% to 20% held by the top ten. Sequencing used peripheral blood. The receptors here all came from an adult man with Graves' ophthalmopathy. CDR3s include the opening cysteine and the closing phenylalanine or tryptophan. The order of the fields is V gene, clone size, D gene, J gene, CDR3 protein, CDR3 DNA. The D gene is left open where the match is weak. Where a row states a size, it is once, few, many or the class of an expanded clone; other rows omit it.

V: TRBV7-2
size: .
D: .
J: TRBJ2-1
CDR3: CASSLGPAASYNEQFF
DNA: TGTGCCAGCAGCTTAGGGCCAGCGGCCTCCTACAATGAGCAGTTCTTC

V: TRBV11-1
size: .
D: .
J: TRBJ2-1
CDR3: CASSPAFGRNNEQFF
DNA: TGTGCCAGCAGCCCCGCTTTCGGGAGAAACAATGAGCAGTTCTTC

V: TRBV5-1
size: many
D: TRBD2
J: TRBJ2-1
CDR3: CASSLEAGGLYNEQFF
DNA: TGCGCCAGCAGCTTGGAAGCGGGAGGGCTGTACAATGAGCAGTTCTTC

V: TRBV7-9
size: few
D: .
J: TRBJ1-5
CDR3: CASSPTGSPQHF
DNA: TGTGCCAGCAGCCCTACAGGGTCACCCCAGCATTTT

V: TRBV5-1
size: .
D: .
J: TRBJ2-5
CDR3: CASSQAPTRTQCF
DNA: TGCGCCAGCAGCCAAGCCCCGACTCGGACCCAGTGCTTC

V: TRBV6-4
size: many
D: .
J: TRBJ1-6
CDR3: CASSLVLSSPLHF
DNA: TGTGCCAGCAGTTTAGTTTTGAGTTCACCCCTCCACTTT

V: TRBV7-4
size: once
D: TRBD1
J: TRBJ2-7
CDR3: CASSQAGQGYEQYF
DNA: TGTGCCAGCAGCCAAGCTGGACAGGGCTACGAGCAGTACTTC

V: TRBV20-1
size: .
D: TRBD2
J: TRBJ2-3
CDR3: CSAPEGTSGRTNTDTQYF
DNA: TGCAGTGCCCCAGAGGGGACTAGCGGGAGGACAAACACAGATACGCAGTATTTT

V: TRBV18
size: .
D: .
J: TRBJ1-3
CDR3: CASSPPRVAGNTIYF
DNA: TGTGCCAGCTCCCCGCCGAGGGTCGCTGGAAACACCATATATTTT

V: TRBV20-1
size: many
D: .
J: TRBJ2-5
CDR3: CSAPGVKETQYF
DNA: TGCAGTGCTCCGGGGGTAAAAGAGACCCAGTACTTC

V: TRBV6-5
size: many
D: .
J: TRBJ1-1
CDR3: CAGPIRGPLDTEAFF
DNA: TGTGCCGGCCCCATACGGGGCCCGCTAGACACTGAAGCTTTCTTT

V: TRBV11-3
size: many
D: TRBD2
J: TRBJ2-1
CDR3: CASSKTSGGHNEQFF
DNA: TGTGCCAGCAGCAAAACTAGCGGGGGCCACAATGAGCAGTTCTTC

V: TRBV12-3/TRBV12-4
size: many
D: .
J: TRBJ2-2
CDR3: CASRQGPNTGELFF
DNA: TGTGCCAGCAGGCAGGGCCCGAACACCGGGGAGCTGTTTTTT

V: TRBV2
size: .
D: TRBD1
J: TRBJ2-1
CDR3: CASSEDRGTYNEQFF
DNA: TGTGCCAGCAGTGAGGACAGGGGGACCTACAATGAGCAGTTCTTC

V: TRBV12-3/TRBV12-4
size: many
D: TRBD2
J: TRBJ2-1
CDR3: CASSLTSGSMREQFF
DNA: TGTGCCAGCAGTTTGACTAGCGGGAGTATGCGTGAGCAGTTCTTC

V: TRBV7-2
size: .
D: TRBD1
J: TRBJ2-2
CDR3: CASSPVSGQGENTGELFF
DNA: TGTGCCAGCAGCCCCGTATCGGGACAGGGGGAGAACACCGGGGAGCTGTTCTTT

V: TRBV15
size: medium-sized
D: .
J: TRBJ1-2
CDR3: CATSSGTHGLYGYTF
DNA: TGTGCCACCAGCAGCGGGACACATGGACTCTATGGCTACACCTTC

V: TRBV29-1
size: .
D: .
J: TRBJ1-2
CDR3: CSVEDLGQTDGYTF
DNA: TGCAGCGTTGAAGATCTGGGCCAAACTGATGGCTACACCTTC

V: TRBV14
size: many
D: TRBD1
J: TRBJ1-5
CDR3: CASSLQGGQPQHF
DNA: TGTGCCAGCAGCTTACAGGGGGGTCAGCCCCAGCATTTT

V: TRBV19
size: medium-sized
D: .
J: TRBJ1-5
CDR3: CASMWAGDQPQHF
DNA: TGTGCCAGTATGTGGGCAGGGGATCAGCCCCAGCATTTT

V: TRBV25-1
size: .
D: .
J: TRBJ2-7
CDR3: CASTSSGRGYEQYF
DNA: TGTGCCAGCACTTCCTCCGGCAGGGGCTACGAGCAGTACTTC

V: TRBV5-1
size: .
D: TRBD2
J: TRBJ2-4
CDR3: CASSSGTSGRAGLVKNIQYF
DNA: TGCGCCAGCAGCTCCGGGACTAGCGGGAGGGCCGGGTTAGTCAAAAACATTCAGTACTTC

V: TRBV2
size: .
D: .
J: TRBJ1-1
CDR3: CASSGASGVNTEAFF
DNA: TGTGCCAGCAGTGGAGCCAGCGGAGTGAACACTGAAGCTTTCTTT

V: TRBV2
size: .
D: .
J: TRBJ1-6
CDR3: CASSEAGGNSPLHF
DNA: TGTGCCAGCAGCGAGGCGGGGGGAAATTCACCCCTCCACTTT

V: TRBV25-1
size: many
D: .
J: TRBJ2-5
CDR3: CASSRGGQETQYF
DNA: TGTGCCAGCAGTAGGGGAGGTCAAGAGACCCAGTACTTC

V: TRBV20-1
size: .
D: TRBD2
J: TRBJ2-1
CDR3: CSATSGRKNERFF
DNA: TGCAGTGCTACTAGCGGGAGGAAAAATGAGCGGTTCTTC

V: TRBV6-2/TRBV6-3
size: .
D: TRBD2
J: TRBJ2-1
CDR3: CASSPFRGGEQFF
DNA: TGTGCCAGCAGTCCATTCCGGGGGGGTGAGCAGTTCTTC

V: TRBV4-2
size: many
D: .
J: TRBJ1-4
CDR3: CASSLGTLKEKLFF
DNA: TGTGCCAGCAGCCTCGGGACACTAAAAGAAAAACTGTTTTTT

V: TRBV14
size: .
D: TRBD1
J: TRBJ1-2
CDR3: CASSQNRGKCYTF
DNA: TGTGCCAGCAGCCAAAACAGGGGGAAGTGCTACACCTTC

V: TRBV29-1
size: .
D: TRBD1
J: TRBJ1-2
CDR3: CSAGTGGASGYTF
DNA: TGCAGCGCTGGGACAGGGGGCGCGAGTGGCTACACCTTC

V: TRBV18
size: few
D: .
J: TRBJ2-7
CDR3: CASSPETYHPLYYEQYF
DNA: TGTGCCAGCTCACCGGAGACTTACCATCCACTCTACTACGAGCAGTACTTC

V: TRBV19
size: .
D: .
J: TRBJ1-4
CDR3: CASHRAANEKLFF
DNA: TGTGCCAGTCACAGGGCGGCTAATGAAAAACTGTTTTTT

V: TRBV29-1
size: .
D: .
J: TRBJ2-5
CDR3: CSVATGTQETQYF
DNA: TGCAGCGTTGCCACAGGGACCCAAGAGACCCAGTACTTC

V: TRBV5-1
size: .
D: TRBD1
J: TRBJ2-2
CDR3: CASSLEGGADGELFF
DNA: TGCGCCAGCAGCTTGGAAGGGGGCGCCGACGGGGAGCTGTTTTTT

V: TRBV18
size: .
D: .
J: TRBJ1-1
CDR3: CASSPLSFGGAGEAFF
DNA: TGTGCCAGCTCACCACTAAGCTTTGGGGGCGCGGGTGAAGCGTTCTTT

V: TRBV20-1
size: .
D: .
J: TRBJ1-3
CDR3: CSATFLKSYSGNTIYF
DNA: TGCAGTGCCACGTTCCTTAAGAGTTACTCTGGAAACACCATATATTTT

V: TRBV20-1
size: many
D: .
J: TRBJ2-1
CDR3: CSATDARRSYNEQFF
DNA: TGCAGTGCCACGGACGCCCGGAGGTCCTACAATGAGCAGTTCTTC

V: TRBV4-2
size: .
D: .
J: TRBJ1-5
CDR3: CVSSLKYSNQPQHF
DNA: TGTGTCAGCAGCCTGAAGTACAGCAATCAGCCCCAGCATTTT